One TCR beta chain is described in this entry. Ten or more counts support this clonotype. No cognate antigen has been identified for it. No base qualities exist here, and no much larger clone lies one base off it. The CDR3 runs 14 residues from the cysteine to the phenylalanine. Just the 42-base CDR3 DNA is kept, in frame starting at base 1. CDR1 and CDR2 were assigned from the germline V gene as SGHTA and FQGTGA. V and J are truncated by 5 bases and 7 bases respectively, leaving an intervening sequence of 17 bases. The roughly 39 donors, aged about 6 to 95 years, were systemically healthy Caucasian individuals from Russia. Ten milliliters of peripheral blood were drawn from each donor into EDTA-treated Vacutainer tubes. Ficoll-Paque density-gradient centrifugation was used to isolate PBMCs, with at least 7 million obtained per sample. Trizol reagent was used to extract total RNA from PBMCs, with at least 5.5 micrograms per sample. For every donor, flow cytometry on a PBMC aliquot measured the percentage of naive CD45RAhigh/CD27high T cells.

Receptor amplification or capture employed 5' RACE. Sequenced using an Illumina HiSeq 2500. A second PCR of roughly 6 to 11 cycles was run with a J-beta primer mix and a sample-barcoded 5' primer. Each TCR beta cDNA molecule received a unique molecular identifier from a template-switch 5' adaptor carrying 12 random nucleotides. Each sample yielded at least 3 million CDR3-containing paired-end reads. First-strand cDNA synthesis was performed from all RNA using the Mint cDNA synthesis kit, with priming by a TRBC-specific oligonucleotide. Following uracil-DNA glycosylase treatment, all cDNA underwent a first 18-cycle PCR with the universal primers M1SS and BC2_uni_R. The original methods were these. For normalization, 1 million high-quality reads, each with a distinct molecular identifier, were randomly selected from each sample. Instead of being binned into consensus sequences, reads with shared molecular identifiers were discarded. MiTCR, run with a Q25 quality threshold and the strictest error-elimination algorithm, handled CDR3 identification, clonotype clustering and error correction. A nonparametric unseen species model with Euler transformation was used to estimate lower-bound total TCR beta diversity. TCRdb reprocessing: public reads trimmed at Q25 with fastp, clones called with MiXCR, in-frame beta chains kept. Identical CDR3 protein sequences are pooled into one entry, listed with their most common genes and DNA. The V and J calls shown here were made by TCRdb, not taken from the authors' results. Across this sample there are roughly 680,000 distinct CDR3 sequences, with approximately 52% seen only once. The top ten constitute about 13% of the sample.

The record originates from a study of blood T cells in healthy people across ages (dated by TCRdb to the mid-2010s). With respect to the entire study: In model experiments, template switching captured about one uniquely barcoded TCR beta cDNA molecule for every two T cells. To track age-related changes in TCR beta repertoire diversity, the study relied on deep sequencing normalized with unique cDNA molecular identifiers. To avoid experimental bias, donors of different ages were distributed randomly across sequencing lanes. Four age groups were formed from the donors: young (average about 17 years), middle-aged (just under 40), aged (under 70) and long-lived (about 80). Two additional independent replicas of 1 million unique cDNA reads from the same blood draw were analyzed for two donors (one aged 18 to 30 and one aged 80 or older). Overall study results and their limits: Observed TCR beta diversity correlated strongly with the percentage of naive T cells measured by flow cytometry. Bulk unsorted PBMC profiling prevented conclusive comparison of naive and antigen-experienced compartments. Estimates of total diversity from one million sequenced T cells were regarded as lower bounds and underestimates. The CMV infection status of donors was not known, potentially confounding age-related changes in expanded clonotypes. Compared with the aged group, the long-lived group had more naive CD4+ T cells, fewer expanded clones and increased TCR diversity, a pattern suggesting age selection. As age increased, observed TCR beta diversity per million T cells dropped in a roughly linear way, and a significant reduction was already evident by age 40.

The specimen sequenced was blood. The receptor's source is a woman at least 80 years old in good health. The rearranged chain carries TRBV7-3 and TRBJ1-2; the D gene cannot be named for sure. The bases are TGTGCCAGCAGCATCGGACCATCCCCAAGTGGCTACACCTTC. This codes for CASSIGPSPSGYTF.